This T cell receptor beta chain came from a study of blood T cell repertoires in COVID-19. Libraries were prepared by immunoSEQ multiplex PCR; TCRdb keeps only in-frame clonotypes and omits some of them. The sample includes about 240,000 clones, around nine tenths of them seen just once. V trimming: 4 bases; J trimming: 5 bases; junction bases outside the gene matches: 7. CDR3 length: 15 residues. Germline V lookup: CDR1 SGHRS, CDR2 YFSETQ. This TCR derives from an older woman with active or convalescent COVID-19. Sequenced material: peripheral blood. The V gene is TRBV5-1, the J gene TRBJ2-2; 8 bases agree with TRBD2. CDR3 nucleotides: TGCGCCAGCAGCCATGGGCGGGGGGCGACCGGGGAGCTGTTTTTT. Its protein product is CASSHGRGATGELFF.